A single sample gave rise to the 29 T cell receptor beta chains below, sequenced in a study of identical twins. Each CDR3 protein is one row after TCRdb ran MiXCR on the 5' RACE reads. Of some 710,000 distinct CDR3 sequences listed, 5.5% to 6.5% are singletons. The material sequenced was naive T cells sorted from blood. These receptor sequences come from a man aged 18 to 35 in good health.

This clonotype was recorded a few times. The chain joins TRBV6-2 or TRBV6-3 to TRBJ2-5; 7 nucleotides line up with TRBD1. The CDR3 loop spans 13 amino acids. Germline values: CDR1 MNHEY, CDR2 SVGEGT. V was clipped by 7 bases and J by 5 bases; unmatched bases: 7. The CDR3: CASTLQGMETQYF. The DNA for the CDR3 is TGTGCCAGCACCCTACAGGGGATGGAGACCCAGTACTTC.

About this clonotype: A much bigger clone sits one base away, suggesting this may be a read error. The V gene is TRBV7-2, the J gene TRBJ2-7, with D unclear. The germline gives CDR1 SGHTA, CDR2 FQGNSA. Trimming shortened V by 4 bases and J by 0 bases, and 10 bases separated the two germline ends. The CDR3 covers 14 residues. The CDR3 region is CASSSYWRSYEQYF. The CDR3 DNA follows: TGTGCCAGCAGCTCCTACTGGCGCTCCTACGAGCAGTACTTC.

The chain uses TRBV20-1 and TRBJ2-7; 8 bases agree with TRBD1. Trimming removed 5 bases from V and 0 bases from J; junction bases left unmatched: 6. This CDR3 is 14 amino acids long. Germline V CDR1 and CDR2: DFQATT, SNEGSKA (reference sequence). This chain's CDR3 is CSAPGGLSSYEQYF. The CDR3, as DNA: TGCAGTGCTCCAGGGGGCCTGAGCTCCTACGAGCAGTACTTC.

This clonotype appeared a few times. The chain employs TRBV6-5 and TRBJ2-7; D might be TRBD2 (6 bases). The V and J ends lost 0 bases and 0 bases respectively, with 12 bases between them. The CDR3 spans 16 residues. The germline V gene has CDR1 MNHEY and CDR2 SVGAGI. In DNA, the CDR3 is TGTGCCAGCAGTTACTCGACTGGAGGGAGCTCCTACGAGCAGTACTTC. It specifies CASSYSTGGSSYEQYF.

This clonotype was found a few times. The CDR3 is CSASKSTDTQYF. The CDR3 DNA reads TGCAGTGCTTCGAAGTCGACAGATACGCAGTATTTT. This chain links TRBV20-1 with TRBJ2-3; D is uncertain. This CDR3 has 12 residues. Germline CDR1 reads DFQATT; CDR2 reads SNEGSKA (reference sequence). V lost 5 bases to trimming and J lost 3 bases, with 9 bases between them.

This clonotype was seen ten or more times. This chain joins TRBV3-1 and TRBJ2-5; D may be TRBD2 (6 bases). Germline V CDR1 and CDR2: LGHDT, YNNKEL (reference sequence). Trimming pared 4 bases from V and 5 bases from J, leaving 20 bases between. This CDR3 is built from 16 residues. CDR3 amino acids: CASSPTLVRGWETQYF. DNA for the CDR3: TGTGCCAGCAGCCCCACCCTAGTGCGGGGATGGGAGACCCAGTACTTC.

V gene TRBV5-1 combines with J gene TRBJ2-2; 7 bases agree with TRBD2. Germline trimming cut 0 bases from V and 8 bases from J; bases unmatched to any gene: 7. CDR1 and CDR2 from the germline V gene are SGHRS and YFSETQ. This CDR3 is built from 15 residues. CDR3 in amino acids: CASSLARAGAGELFF. The CDR3 DNA sequence: TGCGCCAGCAGCTTGGCCCGGGCGGGAGCTGGGGAGCTGTTTTTT. The full variable domain, rest sourced from reference TRBV5-1 and TRBJ2-2, is KAGVTQTPRYLIKTRGQQVTLSCSPISGHRSVSWYQQTPGQGLQFLFEYFSETQRNKGNFPGRFSGRQFSNSRSEMNVSTLELGDSALYLCASSLARAGAGELFFGEGSRLTVL.

This clonotype was counted ten times or more. The gene calls are TRBV6-2 or TRBV6-3 and TRBJ1-5; 7 bases agree with TRBD1. CDR1 and CDR2 from the germline V gene are MNHEY and SVGEGT. V was pared by 5 bases and J by 6 bases, with 16 bases of the junction left unmatched. The CDR3 contains 17 residues. Here the CDR3 reads CASSRMEGGYESQPQHF. The CDR3, as DNA: TGTGCCAGCAGTAGGATGGAAGGGGGCTATGAGAGTCAGCCCCAGCATTTT.

This clonotype has ten or more counts. The rearrangement joins TRBV29-1 to TRBJ2-3, with D possibly being TRBD1 or TRBD2 (5 bases each). The CDR3 length is 13 residues. The germline CDR1 and CDR2 sequences are SQVTM and ANQGSEA. Trimming shortened V by 3 bases and J by 7 bases, and 14 bases separated the two germline ends. The CDR3 reads CSVDDGAGNTQYF. CDR3 nucleotide sequence: TGCAGCGTTGACGACGGGGCTGGGAATACGCAGTATTTT.

This chain joins TRBV30 and TRBJ2-5; no clear D. V lost 4 bases, J lost 4 bases, and 16 bases lay in between. The germline V gene has CDR1 GTSNPN and CDR2 SVGIG (reference sequence). The CDR3 runs to 14 residues. The CDR3 is CAWTKGLPPETQYF. The CDR3 region has the DNA TGTGCCTGGACTAAAGGGCTACCCCCAGAGACCCAGTACTTC.

This clonotype has just a few counts. A much bigger clone sits one base away, suggesting this may be a read error. The V call is TRBV6-1, the J call TRBJ2-7; no definite D call. The CDR3 loop spans 13 amino acids. Looked up from germline, CDR1 is MNHNS and CDR2 is SASEGT. The V end was cut by 6 bases, the J end by 0 bases, with 9 bases between. The CDR3 coding sequence is TGTGCCAGCAGGTCGGACGGCTCCTACGAGCAGTACTTC. Its protein product is CASRSDGSYEQYF.

On this clonotype itself: The junction and the germline gene differ at one end; a read error may be behind it. The chain employs TRBV5-1 and TRBJ2-1, with TRBD1 as a possible D gene (5 bases). Germline V CDR1 and CDR2: SGHRS, YFSETQ. This CDR3 comprises 15 residues. The chain's CDR3 is CAGSLGQGNHNEQFF. Here the CDR3 DNA reads TGCGCCGGCAGCTTGGGCCAGGGCAACCACAATGAGCAGTTCTTC.

This chain uses TRBV7-6 with TRBJ2-1, with D possibly being TRBD1 or TRBD2 (5 bases each). V lost 7 bases and J lost 7, with 14 bases in between. Germline lookup yields CDR1 SGHVS and CDR2 FNYEAQ. The CDR3 is 13 residues long. Written as DNA, the CDR3 is TGTGCCAGCAAAGGTCTGGGACGGAATGAGCAGTTCTTC. This encodes CASKGLGRNEQFF.

In its sample, this clonotype was seen a few times. The gene calls are TRBV18 and TRBJ2-7, with TRBD2 identical over 11 bases. The V gene end was trimmed by 3 bases and the J gene end by 3 bases; junction bases not matched to a gene: 7. CDR3 length: 16 residues. CDR1 KGHSH and CDR2 LQKENI come from the germline V gene. DNA for the CDR3: TGTGCCAGCTCACCCGTGGGCACTAGCGGGAGCTACGAGCAGTACTTC. This codes for CASSPVGTSGSYEQYF.

CDR3 in amino acids: CASRTLEGEVYNEQFF. The CDR3 DNA reads as TGTGCCAGCAGAACTTTAGAGGGGGAGGTCTACAATGAGCAGTTCTTC. The rearrangement uses TRBV7-2 and TRBJ2-1; the D call may be TRBD1 or TRBD2 (6 bases each). CDR3 size: 16 residues. V shed 6 bases and J shed 3 bases, with 18 bases lying between them. In germline, CDR1 is SGHTA, CDR2 FQGNSA.

This clonotype was recorded many times. The chain employs TRBV5-1 and TRBJ2-5; 7 bases are a match to TRBD2. The CDR3 is 13 amino acids. V shed 5 bases, J shed 0 bases, and the junction held 1 base outside the gene matches. Looked up from germline, CDR1 is SGHRS and CDR2 is YFSETQ. CDR3 DNA sequence: TGCGCCAGCAGGCGGGAGTACCAAGAGACCCAGTACTTC. Translated, it gives CASRREYQETQYF.

This clonotype has at least ten counts. The V and J genes are TRBV7-2 and TRBJ2-1; a possible D gene is TRBD1 (6 bases). With 3 bases removed from V and 12 bases from J, the gap between germline ends came to 12 bases. This CDR3 has 12 residues. CDR1 SGHTA and CDR2 FQGNSA come from the germline V gene. CDR3 protein: CASSFDLQGQFF. The CDR3 DNA is TGTGCCAGCAGCTTTGACCTACAGGGGCAGTTCTTC.

This clonotype was counted many times. The V and J genes are TRBV11-1 and TRBJ1-1; maybe TRBD1 (6 bases). Germline values: CDR1 SGHAT, CDR2 FQDESV (reference sequence). The CDR3 contains 13 residues. V was cut by 5 bases and J by 5 bases, with 12 bases left in between. CDR3 nucleotide sequence: TGTGCCAGCAGCCGCGGACAGAGGACTGAAGCTTTCTTT. Translation gives CASSRGQRTEAFF. Complete variable domain (other parts from reference TRBV11-1 and TRBJ1-1): EAEVAQSPRYKITEKSQAVAFWCDPISGHATLYWYRQILGQGPELLVQFQDESVVDDSQLPKDRFSAERLKGVDSTLKIQPAELGDSAMYLCASSRGQRTEAFFGQGTRLTVV.

This chain uses TRBV4-1 with TRBJ1-4; TRBD1 is a possible D gene (6 bases). This CDR3 region has 16 residues. The V gene's germline CDR1 is MGHRA and CDR2 YSYEKL. Trimming removed 0 bases at V and 8 bases at J, with 16 bases between. The DNA for the CDR3 is TGCGCCAGCAGCCAAGAGTGGAGGGGGATTTACGAAAAACTGTTTTTT. It translates to CASSQEWRGIYEKLFF.

This clonotype was detected many times. This chain connects TRBV4-2 to TRBJ1-2; D unresolved. Germline CDR1 LGHNA, CDR2 YNFKEQ. The CDR3 has 15 residues. V was clipped by 2 bases and J by 8 bases, with 18 bases between them. The CDR3 nucleotides read TGTGCCAGCAGCCAACCAACATCCCCTATCGGGGGCTACACCTTC. It codes for CASSQPTSPIGGYTF.

This clonotype was found many times. The chain has TRBV12-3 or TRBV12-4 and TRBJ1-5; D is unresolved. The V end lost 3 bases, the J end lost 9 bases, and 9 bases lay between the germline ends. CDR3 length: 12 amino acids. The CDR3 here is CASSLTPGPQHF. CDR3 DNA: TGTGCCAGCAGTTTGACCCCAGGGCCCCAGCATTTT.

There are many counts of this clonotype. The V gene is TRBV5-1, the J gene TRBJ1-1, with a possible D match to TRBD1 (5 bases). Deletions cut 0 bases from V and 2 bases from J, with 11 bases between. The germline V gene encodes CDR1 SGHRS and CDR2 YFSETQ. The CDR3 has 15 amino acids. The CDR3 nucleotides read TGCGCCAGCAGCTTGGCCGGCAGGGATAACACTGAAGCTTTCTTT. It codes for CASSLAGRDNTEAFF. Filled out from reference TRBV5-1 and TRBJ1-1, the complete variable domain reads KAGVTQTPRYLIKTRGQQVTLSCSPISGHRSVSWYQQTPGQGLQFLFEYFSETQRNKGNFPGRFSGRQFSNSRSEMNVSTLELGDSALYLCASSLAGRDNTEAFFGQGTRLTVV.

This clonotype showed up just a few times. The chain joins TRBV5-1 to TRBJ2-3; 9 bases are shared with TRBD2. Germline CDR1 SGHRS, CDR2 YFSETQ. The CDR3 loop spans 16 amino acids. The junction had 9 bases not matched to a gene; V was cut back by 6 bases and J by 1 base. CDR3 sequence: CASTTGVAGGTDTQYF. DNA for the CDR3: TGCGCCAGCACCACGGGGGTAGCGGGAGGCACAGATACGCAGTATTTT.

This clonotype was observed once. The V call is TRBV11-2, the J call TRBJ2-3; no reliable D call. Per germline, CDR1 SGHAT and CDR2 FQNNGV. The ends were cut back, 7 bases at V and 2 bases at J, with 10 bases in the middle. CDR3 size: 13 residues. CDR3 in amino acids: CASNNGYTDTQYF. The CDR3 coding sequence is TGTGCCAGCAACAACGGGTACACAGATACGCAGTATTTT.

This clonotype has more than one count but fewer than ten. The CDR3 nucleotides read TGTGCCAGCAGGCGAGGGACAGGGACCCCCTACGAGCAGTACTTC. This encodes CASRRGTGTPYEQYF. The V call is TRBV12-3 or TRBV12-4, the J call TRBJ2-7; 9 bases map to TRBD1. The ends lost 6 bases at V and 2 bases at J; junction bases unmatched: 8. The CDR3 runs 15 residues.

This clonotype has a count of ten or more. This chain connects TRBV7-9 to TRBJ2-2; possible D gene TRBD2, 6 bases. The V end was cut by 7 bases, the J end by 2 bases, with 11 bases between. Germline loops: CDR1 SEHNR, CDR2 FQNEAQ (reference sequence). The CDR3 loop spans 14 amino acids. The CDR3 DNA reads as TGTGCCAGCATCCTTGCGGGAAACACCGGGGAGCTGTTTTTT. Residues: CASILAGNTGELFF.

This clonotype occurred many times. The V call is TRBV12-3 or TRBV12-4, the J call TRBJ2-7, with a tentative D call TRBD1 (6 bases). CDR3 size: 17 residues. The V gene lost 0 bases and the J gene lost 1 base, with 16 bases spanning the gap. CDR3 nucleotide sequence: TGTGCCAGCAGTTTAGCGGTTCCGGGACACGGATCCTACGAGCAGTACTTC. Its protein product is CASSLAVPGHGSYEQYF.

This clonotype was observed many times. The chain is built from TRBV4-3 and TRBJ2-5, with 7 nucleotides matching TRBD1. The CDR3 extends over 18 amino acids. Germline CDR1 and CDR2: LGHNA and YSLEER. J was trimmed by 5 bases and V by 0 bases; bases with no gene match: 15. The CDR3 is CASSQDYRQGFLRETQYF. The CDR3 DNA sequence: TGCGCCAGCAGCCAAGACTATCGACAGGGATTTTTACGGGAGACCCAGTACTTC.

In this sample, this clonotype turned up many times. The chain links TRBV15 to TRBJ1-5; no definite D call. Germline-derived CDR1 and CDR2 are LNHNV and YYDKDF (reference sequence). The CDR3 runs to 14 residues. Trimming left V 4 bases short and J 7 bases short, with 14 bases between. The CDR3 is CATSKPSMEQPQHF. Written as DNA, the CDR3 is TGTGCCACCAGCAAACCCTCTATGGAGCAGCCCCAGCATTTT.